This T cell receptor (beta chain) stems from a study of blood T cell repertoires in COVID-19. Study-wide background: The samples span acute and convalescent COVID-19 from the United States, Italy and Spain. Sample material is recorded as cDNA or gDNA derived from T cells, B-cell-depleted T cells, or PBMCs.

This clone turned up a few times. Per the original methods: Estimated nucleated cell counts came from reference gene primer amplification. Some clones are missing from TCRdb's copy, which holds only in-frame ones; the method was immunoSEQ multiplex PCR. D and trimming were read from the DNA, whereas the V and J calls and clone size are those reported in that table. The data hold about 75,000 clones, with 80% to 90% observed a single time. From germline, CDR1 is LGHDT and CDR2 YNNKEL (reference sequence). With 4 bases removed from V and 2 bases from J, the gap between germline ends came to 5 bases. The CDR3 runs to 12 residues.

This chain uses TRBV3-1 (or the pseudogene TRBV3-2) with TRBJ2-5; a possible D gene is TRBD1 (5 bases). Specimen: peripheral blood. The sequence came from a woman between 45 and 60 years old with acute or convalescent COVID-19. The CDR3, as DNA: TGTGCCAGCAGCCGACAGCAAGAGACCCAGTACTTC. This codes for CASSRQQETQYF.